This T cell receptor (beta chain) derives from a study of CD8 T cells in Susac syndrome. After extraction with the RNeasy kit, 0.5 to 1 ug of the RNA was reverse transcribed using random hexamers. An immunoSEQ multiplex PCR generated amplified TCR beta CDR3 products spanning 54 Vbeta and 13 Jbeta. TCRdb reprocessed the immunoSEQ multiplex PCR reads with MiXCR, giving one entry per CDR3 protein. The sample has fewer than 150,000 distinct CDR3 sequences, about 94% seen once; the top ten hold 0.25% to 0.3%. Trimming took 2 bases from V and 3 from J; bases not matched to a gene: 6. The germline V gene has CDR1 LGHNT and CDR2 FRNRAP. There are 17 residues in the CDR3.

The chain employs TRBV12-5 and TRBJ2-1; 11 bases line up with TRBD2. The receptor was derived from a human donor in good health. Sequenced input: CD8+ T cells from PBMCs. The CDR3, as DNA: TGTGCTAGTGGTTTGTACGGACTAGCGGGTATCTACAATGAGCAGTTCTTC. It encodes CASGLYGLAGIYNEQFF. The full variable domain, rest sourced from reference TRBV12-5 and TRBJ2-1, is DARVTQTPRHKVTEMGQEVTMRCQPILGHNTVFWYRQTMMQGLELLAYFRNRAPLDDSGMPKDRFSAEMPDATLATLKIQPSEPRDSAVYFCASGLYGLAGIYNEQFFGPGTRLTVL.